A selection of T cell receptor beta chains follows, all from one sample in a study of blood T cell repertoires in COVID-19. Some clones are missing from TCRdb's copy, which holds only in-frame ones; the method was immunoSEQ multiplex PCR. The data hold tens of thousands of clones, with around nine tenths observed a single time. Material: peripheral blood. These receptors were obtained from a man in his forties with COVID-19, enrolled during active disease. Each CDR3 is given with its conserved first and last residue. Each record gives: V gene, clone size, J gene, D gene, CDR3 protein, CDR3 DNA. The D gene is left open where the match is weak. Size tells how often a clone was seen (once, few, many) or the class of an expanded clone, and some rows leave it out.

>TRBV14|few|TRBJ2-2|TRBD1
CASSLTGSTGELFF
TGTGCCAGCAGCCTGACAGGGAGTACCGGGGAGCTGTTTTTT
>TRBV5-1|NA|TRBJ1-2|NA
CASSLGGAGGVGYTF
TGCGCCAGCAGCTTGGGCGGGGCCGGTGGTGTCGGCTACACCTTC
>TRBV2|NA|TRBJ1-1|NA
CASKLRAWENTEAFF
TGTGCCAGCAAACTCAGGGCGTGGGAGAACACTGAAGCTTTCTTT
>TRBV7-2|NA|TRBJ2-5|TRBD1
CASSLVDRGGETQYF
TGTGCCAGCAGCTTAGTGGACAGGGGAGGGGAGACCCAGTACTTC
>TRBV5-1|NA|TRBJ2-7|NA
CASSLRQDSGEQYF
TGCGCCAGCAGCTTAAGACAGGATTCGGGGGAGCAGTACTTC
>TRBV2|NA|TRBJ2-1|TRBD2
CASRTPGLPNEQFF
TGTGCCAGCAGAACCCCGGGACTACCCAATGAGCAGTTCTTC
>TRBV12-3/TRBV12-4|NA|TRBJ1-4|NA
CASSFRQGEKLFF
TGTGCCAGCAGTTTTAGGCAGGGAGAAAAACTGTTTTTT
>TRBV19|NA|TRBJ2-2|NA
CASSIFLNTGELFF
TGTGCCAGTAGTATTTTCCTTAACACCGGGGAGCTGTTTTTT
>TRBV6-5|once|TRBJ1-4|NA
CASSSSTALREKLFF
TGTGCCAGCAGTTCGTCGACAGCCCTTAGGGAAAAACTGTTTTTT
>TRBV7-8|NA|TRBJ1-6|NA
CASSLVDRKSNSPLHF
TGTGCCAGCAGCTTAGTAGACAGGAAGAGCAATTCACCCCTCCACTTT
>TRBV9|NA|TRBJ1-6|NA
CASSPGVAGPLHF
TGTGCCAGCAGCCCGGGCGTCGCGGGGCCCCTCCACTTT
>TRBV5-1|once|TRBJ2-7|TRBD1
CASSRGQGANEQYF
TGCGCCAGCAGCAGGGGACAGGGGGCCAACGAGCAGTACTTC
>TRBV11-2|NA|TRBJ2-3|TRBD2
CASSLLAGGTDTQYF
TGTGCCAGCAGCTTATTAGCGGGAGGCACAGATACGCAGTATTTT
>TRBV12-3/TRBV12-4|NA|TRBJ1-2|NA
CASSFNGYTF
TGTGCCAGCAGTTTTAATGGCTACACCTTC
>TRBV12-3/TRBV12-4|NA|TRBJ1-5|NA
CASSQGPGQPQHF
TGTGCCAGCAGTCAGGGGCCGGGTCAGCCCCAGCATTTT
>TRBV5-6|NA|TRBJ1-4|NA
CASSFGTLNEKLFF
TGTGCCAGCAGCTTCGGGACACTAAATGAAAAACTGTTTTTT